This T cell receptor beta chain was documented in a study of blood T cell repertoires in COVID-19. Clones were read by immunoSEQ multiplex PCR, and TCRdb kept only the in-frame ones, dropping some. The sample yields 390,000 or so clones, approximately 87% seen once. V shed 4 bases and J shed 8 bases, with 19 bases lying between them. Germline CDR1 and CDR2: SGHKS and YYEKEE (reference sequence). The CDR3 covers 15 residues. The V and J genes are TRBV5-5 and TRBJ1-5, with D possibly being TRBD1 (6 bases). The sample comprised PBMCs or T cells enriched from blood (not recorded which). The sequence was obtained from a woman aged 50 to 60 who had recovered from COVID-19. CDR3 in amino acids: CASSGEGTPGEPQHF. CDR3 sequence (DNA): TGTGCCAGCAGCGGCGAAGGGACACCCGGGGAGCCCCAGCATTTT.